This TCR beta chain stems from a study of control samples from healthy donors and cancer patients. The assay was immunoSEQ multiplex PCR, and TCRdb's table has in-frame clones only and misses some. The sample shows under 300,000 clones, roughly four fifths of them seen only once. CDR3 length equals 14 residues. Unmatched junction bases numbered 3, after V lost 5 bases and J lost 2 bases. Looked up from germline, CDR1 is MNHNY and CDR2 is SVGAGI (reference sequence). Input material: PBMCs. The chain couples TRBV6-6 to TRBJ1-5, with 7 bases that match TRBD1. The sequence derives from a woman aged 60 to 75 with lung cancer. The CDR3 DNA reads as TGTGCCAGCAGTCCAGGGGGGGGCAATCAGCCCCAGCATTTT. Translation gives CASSPGGGNQPQHF.